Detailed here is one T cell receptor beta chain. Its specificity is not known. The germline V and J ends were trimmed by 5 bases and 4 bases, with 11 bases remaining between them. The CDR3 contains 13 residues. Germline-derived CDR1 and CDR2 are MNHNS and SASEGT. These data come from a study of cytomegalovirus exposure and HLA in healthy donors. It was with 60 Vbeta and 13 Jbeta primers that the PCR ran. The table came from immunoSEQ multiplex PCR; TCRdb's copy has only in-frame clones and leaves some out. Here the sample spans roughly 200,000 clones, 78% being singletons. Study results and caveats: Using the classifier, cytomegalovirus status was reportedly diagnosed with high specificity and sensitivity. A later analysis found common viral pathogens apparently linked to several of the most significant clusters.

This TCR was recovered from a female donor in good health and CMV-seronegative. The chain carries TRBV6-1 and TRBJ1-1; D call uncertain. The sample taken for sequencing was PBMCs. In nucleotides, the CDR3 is TGTGCCAGCAGTAGTGAGGATTTCACTGAAGCTTTCTTT. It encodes CASSSEDFTEAFF.